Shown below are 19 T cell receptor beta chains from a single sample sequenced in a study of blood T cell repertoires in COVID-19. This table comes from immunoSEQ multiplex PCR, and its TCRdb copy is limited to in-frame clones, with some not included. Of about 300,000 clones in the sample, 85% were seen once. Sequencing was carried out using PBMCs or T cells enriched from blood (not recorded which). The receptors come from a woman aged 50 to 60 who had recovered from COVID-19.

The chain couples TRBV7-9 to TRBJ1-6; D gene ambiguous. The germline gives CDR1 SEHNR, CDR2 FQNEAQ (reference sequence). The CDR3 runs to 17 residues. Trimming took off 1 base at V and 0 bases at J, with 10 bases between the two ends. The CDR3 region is CASSLGRWSSYNSPLHF. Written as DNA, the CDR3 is TGTGCCAGCAGCTTAGGTCGTTGGAGCTCCTATAATTCACCCCTCCACTTT.

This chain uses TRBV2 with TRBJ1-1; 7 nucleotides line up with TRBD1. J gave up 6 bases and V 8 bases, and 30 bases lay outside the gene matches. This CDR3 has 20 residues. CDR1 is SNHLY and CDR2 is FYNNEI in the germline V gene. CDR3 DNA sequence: TGTGCCAGCGCTCCCCCCCCCGGGGCAGGGGGTAGGGCATTTATGGCTGAAGCTTTCTTT. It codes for CASAPPPGAGGRAFMAEAFF. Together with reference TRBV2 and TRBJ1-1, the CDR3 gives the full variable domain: EPEVTQTPSHQVTQMGQEVILRCVPISNHLYFYWYRQILGQKVEFLVSFYNNEISEKSEIFDDQFSVERPDGSNFTLKIRSTKLEDSAMYFCASAPPPGAGGRAFMAEAFFGQGTRLTVV.

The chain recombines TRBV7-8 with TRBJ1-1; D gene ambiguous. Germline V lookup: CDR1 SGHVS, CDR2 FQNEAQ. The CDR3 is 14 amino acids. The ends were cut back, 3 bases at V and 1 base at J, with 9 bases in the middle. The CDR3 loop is CASSLAQENTEAFF. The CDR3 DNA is TGTGCCAGCAGCTTGGCGCAGGAGAACACTGAAGCTTTCTTT.

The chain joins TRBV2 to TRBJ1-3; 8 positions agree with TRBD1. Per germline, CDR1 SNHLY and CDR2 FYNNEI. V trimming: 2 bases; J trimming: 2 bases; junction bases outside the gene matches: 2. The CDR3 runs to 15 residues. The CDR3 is CASSEQGAAGNTIYF. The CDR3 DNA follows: TGTGCCAGCAGTGAACAGGGGGCGGCTGGAAACACCATATATTTT.

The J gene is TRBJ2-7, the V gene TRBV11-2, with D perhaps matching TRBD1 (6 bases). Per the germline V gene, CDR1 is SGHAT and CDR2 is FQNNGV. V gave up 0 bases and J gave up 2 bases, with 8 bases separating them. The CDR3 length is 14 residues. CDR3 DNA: TGTGCCAGCAGCTTAGACGCAGGGGCCTACGAGCAGTACTTC. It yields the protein CASSLDAGAYEQYF.

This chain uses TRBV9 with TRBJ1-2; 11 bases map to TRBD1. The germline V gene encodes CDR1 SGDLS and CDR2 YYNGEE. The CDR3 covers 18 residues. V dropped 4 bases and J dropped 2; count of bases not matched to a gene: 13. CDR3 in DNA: TGTGCCAGCAGCTTGGGACAGGGGGTGGCCGTCTTAAACTATGGCTACACCTTC. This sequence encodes CASSLGQGVAVLNYGYTF.

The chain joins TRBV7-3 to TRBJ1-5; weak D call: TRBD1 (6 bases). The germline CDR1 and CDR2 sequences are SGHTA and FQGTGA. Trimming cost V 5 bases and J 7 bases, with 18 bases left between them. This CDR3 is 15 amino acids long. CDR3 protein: CASSPNGGAGQPQHF. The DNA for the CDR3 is TGTGCCAGCAGCCCAAACGGGGGGGCGGGGCAGCCCCAGCATTTT.

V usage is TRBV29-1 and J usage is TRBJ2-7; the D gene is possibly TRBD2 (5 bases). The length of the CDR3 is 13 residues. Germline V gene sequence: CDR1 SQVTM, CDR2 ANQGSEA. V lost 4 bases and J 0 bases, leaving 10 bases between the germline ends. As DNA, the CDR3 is TGCAGCGTTGGTGTAGCGATCTCCTACGAGCAGTACTTC. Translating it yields CSVGVAISYEQYF.

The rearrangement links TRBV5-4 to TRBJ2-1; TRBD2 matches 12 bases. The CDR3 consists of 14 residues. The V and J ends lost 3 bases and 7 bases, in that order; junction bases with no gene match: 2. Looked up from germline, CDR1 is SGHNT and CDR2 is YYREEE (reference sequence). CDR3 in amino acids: CASSSGLAGNEQFF. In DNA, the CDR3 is TGTGCCAGCAGCTCGGGACTAGCGGGTAATGAGCAGTTCTTC.

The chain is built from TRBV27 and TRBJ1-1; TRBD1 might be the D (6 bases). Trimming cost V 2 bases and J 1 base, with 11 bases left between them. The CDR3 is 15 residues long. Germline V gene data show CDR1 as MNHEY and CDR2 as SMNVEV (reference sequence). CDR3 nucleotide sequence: TGTGCCAGCAGTTTAACTCCGGGACAGAACACTGAAGCTTTCTTT. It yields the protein CASSLTPGQNTEAFF.

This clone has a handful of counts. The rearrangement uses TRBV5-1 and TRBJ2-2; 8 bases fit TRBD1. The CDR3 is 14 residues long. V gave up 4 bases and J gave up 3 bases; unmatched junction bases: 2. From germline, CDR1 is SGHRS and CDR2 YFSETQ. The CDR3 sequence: CASSPGQDTGELFF. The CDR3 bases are TGCGCCAGCAGCCCGGGACAGGACACCGGGGAGCTGTTTTTT.

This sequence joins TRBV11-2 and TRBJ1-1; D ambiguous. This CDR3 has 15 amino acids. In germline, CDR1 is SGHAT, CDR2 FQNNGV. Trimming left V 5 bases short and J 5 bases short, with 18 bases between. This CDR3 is CASSGERSGGTEAFF. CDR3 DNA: TGTGCCAGCAGCGGAGAGCGATCTGGAGGGACTGAAGCTTTCTTT.

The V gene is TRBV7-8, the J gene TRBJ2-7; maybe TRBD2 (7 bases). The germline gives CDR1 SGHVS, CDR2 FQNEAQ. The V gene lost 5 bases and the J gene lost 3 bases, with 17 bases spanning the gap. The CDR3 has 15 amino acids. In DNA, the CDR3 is TGTGCCAGCAGCATTCAAGGGGGGGGGCTCTACGAGCAGTACTTC. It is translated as CASSIQGGGLYEQYF.

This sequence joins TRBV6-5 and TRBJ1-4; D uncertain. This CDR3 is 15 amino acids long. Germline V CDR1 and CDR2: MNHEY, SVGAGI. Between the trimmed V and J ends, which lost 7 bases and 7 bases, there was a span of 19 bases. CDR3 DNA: TGTGCCAGCACCAGAACGTCTCAAATCGCTGAAAAACTGTTTTTT. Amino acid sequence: CASTRTSQIAEKLFF.

This CDR3 reads CASSPRDNTSPLHF. As DNA, the CDR3 is TGTGCCAGCTCACCACGGGACAATACTTCACCCCTCCACTTT. This chain connects TRBV18 to TRBJ1-6; a weak D match, TRBD1 (6 bases). Germline V gives CDR1 KGHSH, CDR2 LQKENI. This CDR3 has 14 residues. The V end was cut by 1 base, the J end by 9 bases, with 10 bases between.

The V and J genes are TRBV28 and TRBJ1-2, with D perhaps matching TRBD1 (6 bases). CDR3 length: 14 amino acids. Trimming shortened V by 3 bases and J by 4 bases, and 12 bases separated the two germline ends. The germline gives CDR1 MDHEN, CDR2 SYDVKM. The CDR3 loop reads CASSLGYRVYGYTF. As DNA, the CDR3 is TGTGCCAGCAGTTTGGGGTACAGGGTCTATGGCTACACCTTC.

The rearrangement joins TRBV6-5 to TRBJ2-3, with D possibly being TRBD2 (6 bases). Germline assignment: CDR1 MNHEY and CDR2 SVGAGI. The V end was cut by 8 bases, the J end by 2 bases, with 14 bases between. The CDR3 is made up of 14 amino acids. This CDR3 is CASGVLAHTDTQYF. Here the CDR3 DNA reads TGTGCCAGCGGGGTACTAGCCCACACAGATACGCAGTATTTT.

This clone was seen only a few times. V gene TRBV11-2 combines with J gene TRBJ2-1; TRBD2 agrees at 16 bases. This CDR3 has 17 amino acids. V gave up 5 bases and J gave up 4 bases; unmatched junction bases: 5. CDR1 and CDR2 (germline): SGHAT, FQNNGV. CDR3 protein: CASSETGLAGGYNEQFF. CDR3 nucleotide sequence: TGTGCCAGCAGCGAAACGGGACTAGCGGGAGGGTACAATGAGCAGTTCTTC. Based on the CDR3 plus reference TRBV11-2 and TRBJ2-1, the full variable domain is EAGVAQSPRYKIIEKRQSVAFWCNPISGHATLYWYQQILGQGPKLLIQFQNNGVVDDSQLPKDRFSAERLKGVDSTLKIQPAKLEDSAVYLCASSETGLAGGYNEQFFGPGTRLTVL.

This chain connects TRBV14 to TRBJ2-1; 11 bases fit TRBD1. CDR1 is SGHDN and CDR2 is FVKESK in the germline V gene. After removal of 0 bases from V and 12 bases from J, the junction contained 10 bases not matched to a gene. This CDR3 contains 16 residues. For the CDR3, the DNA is TGTGCCAGCAGCCAAGATCTAGGGACAGGGGGTATAGGGCAGTTCTTC. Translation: CASSQDLGTGGIGQFF.